The subject of this entry is one TCR beta chain. Its antigen is currently not known. No base quality values were provided; no much bigger clone lies one nucleotide off. The data were taken from a study of CD8+ T cells in alopecia areata (dated by TCRdb to the late 2010s). With regard to the full study: The treated patients took part in an open-label pilot trial in which moderate-to-severe alopecia areata was treated with oral tofacitinib at 5 to 10 mg twice daily. Tofacitinib was administered for 6 to 18 months, and 6 months of follow-up off drug were then conducted to assess delayed response and recurrence. In both human patients and the C3H/HeJ mouse model, the study applied high-throughput TCRbeta sequencing to look at T cell clonal expansion in alopecia areata. In humans, TCRbeta sequencing was performed on scalp tissue and on sorted CD4+ and CD8+ peripheral blood T cells from healthy controls and from patients with patchy or totalis/universalis alopecia areata. Biopsies were taken from tofacitinib-treated patients at baseline and at 4 and 24 weeks of treatment, and a later scalp biopsy was taken in several of the tofacitinib-treated patients. Scalp clonality was compared among normal scalp (n=4), patchy alopecia areata scalp (n=8), and alopecia totalis/universalis scalp (n=8). RNA was extracted with the PAXgene miRNA kit for fixed scalp, the miRNeasy kit for PBMCs, and the RNeasy kit for mouse skin. immunoSEQ multiplex PCR using 35 Vbeta forward primers and 13 Jbeta reverse primers was used to amplify TCRbeta CDR3 regions. The paper's findings and limits, for the study overall: Unlike mouse skin, where gammadelta T cells dominate, normal human skin contains resident alphabeta T cells that get sequenced too, which complicates analysis of the scalp TCR repertoire. Shared TCR sequences between patients were less evident than in mice, which may be partly attributable to HLA diversity in the patient population. Lesional scalp, especially in alopecia totalis/universalis, showed higher clonality and more expanded CD8+ clones than normal scalp, suggesting antigenic drive.

The protocol used for the library was the immunoSEQ multiplex PCR assay. For TCR sequencing, RNA was extracted from every sample and reverse transcribed into cDNA to serve as template. First-strand cDNA was synthesized with SuperScript III using a 2:1 mix of oligo-dT and random hexamers. A synthetic immune receptor repertoire was used to assess amplification bias, and residual bias was removed computationally. In the authors' own workflow: After raw reads were preprocessed to remove errors, the CDR3 was defined following IMGT conventions as running from the conserved cysteine to phenylalanine. Clonality was computed as 1 minus the Shannon entropy, with the entropy normalized by log2 of the number of productive unique TCRs. CD4 or CD8 identity of scalp clones was inferred by cross-referencing scalp TCRbeta sequences with sorted blood CD4 and CD8 repertoires. TCRdb took this table from immuneACCESS and kept in-frame rearrangements with V and J called. Such tables lack part of the clones; where checked against another copy, unresolved V genes explain under half of the gap, and the rest is unexplained. For V, J and clone size, that table is used; D and trimming come from the DNA. The sample profile shows 150,000 to 200,000 clones; around 64% of them were found once. About 10% of the sample belongs to the ten largest clones.

Per the publication, the time point label means: baseline before oral tofacitinib. Peripheral blood and lesional scalp punch biopsies were obtained from patients with alopecia areata. PBMCs were separated by density centrifugation and stained for CD3, CD4 and CD8, after which CD4+ and CD8+ T cells were sorted on a FACSAria. The CDR3 runs 14 residues from the cysteine to the phenylalanine. Kept here is only the CDR3 DNA, which spans 42 bases and is read in frame from base 1. CDR1 and CDR2 (SEHNR, FQNEAQ) derive from the germline V gene (reference sequence). The V end loses 3 bases and the J end loses 1 base, and a stretch of 7 bases separates them.

The starting material was CD8+ T cells sorted from blood, obtained at week 0. This sequence uses TRBV7-9 and TRBJ1-5; no D segment can be confidently identified. This receptor was taken from a human donor with alopecia areata. The sequenced DNA: TGTGCCAGCAGCTTCAGTGAGAGCAATCAGCCCCAGCATTTT. This gives the protein CASSFSESNQPQHF.